The 26 T cell receptor beta chains listed next were all sequenced from one sample in a study of T cell repertoires in ileal Crohn's disease. TCRdb keeps only in-frame clones here, not all; method: immunoSEQ multiplex PCR. The sample consists of 7,000 to 8,500 clones, around 81% of them appearing once. Sequenced material: ileal tissue. These receptors came from an adult with Crohn's disease.

V is TRBV7-9 and J is TRBJ2-5; 14 nucleotides agree with TRBD2. Per germline, CDR1 SEHNR and CDR2 FQNEAQ (reference sequence). V lost 5 bases to trimming and J lost 5 bases; unmatched junction nucleotides: 4. CDR3 size: 15 residues. CDR3 sequence: CASSKGLAGEETQYF. DNA for the CDR3: TGTGCCAGCAGCAAGGGACTAGCGGGAGAGGAGACCCAGTACTTC.

V usage is TRBV7-2 and J usage is TRBJ2-5; 7 nucleotides line up with TRBD2. The J call may be faulty, since TRBJ2-7 better matches the DNA end. The CDR3 covers 13 residues. Germline-derived CDR1 and CDR2 are SGHTA and FQGNSA. The CDR3 coding sequence is TGTGCCAGCAGCCTTCCTAGCGGCTACGAGCAGTACTTC. It yields the protein CASSLPSGYEQYF.

As for this clone: This sample includes further DNA sequences coding for the same CDR3. J is TRBJ2-7 and V is TRBV5-1, with 9 bases fitting TRBD1. J was trimmed by 2 bases and V by 0 bases; bases with no gene match: 6. This CDR3 is 16 amino acids long. The germline gives CDR1 SGHRS, CDR2 YFSETQ. The CDR3 region has the DNA TGCGCCAGCAGCTTGGCTGCCGGGACAGGGACCTACGAGCAGTACTTC. Its protein product is CASSLAAGTGTYEQYF.

The rearrangement uses TRBV5-1 and TRBJ2-3, with D tentatively TRBD1 (5 bases). Germline CDR1 SGHRS, CDR2 YFSETQ. The CDR3 loop spans 13 amino acids. V was trimmed by 6 bases and J by 1 base, leaving 9 bases between them. The CDR3 spells CASTTVGTDTQYF. The CDR3 DNA is TGCGCCAGCACGACAGTGGGCACAGATACGCAGTATTTT.

The chain recombines TRBV7-2 with TRBJ2-7, with 11 bases aligning to TRBD2. The CDR3 extends over 16 amino acids. Germline CDR1 is SGHTA and CDR2 is FQGNSA. With V trimmed by 5 bases and J by 3 bases, 9 bases remained unmatched. Here the CDR3 reads CASSASSGTSGYEQYF. Written as DNA, the CDR3 is TGTGCCAGCAGCGCCTCCTCCGGGACTAGCGGCTACGAGCAGTACTTC.

For the CDR3, the DNA is TGCGCCAGCACGCGGGAGTCACCATCCACAGATACGCAGTATTTT. Protein sequence: CASTRESPSTDTQYF. The chain combines TRBV10-2 with TRBJ2-3; TRBD2 matches at 7 bases. V trimming: 7 bases; J trimming: 2 bases; junction bases outside the gene matches: 9. The CDR3 runs to 15 residues. Germline assignment: CDR1 WSHSY and CDR2 SAAADI.

The chain has TRBV5-1 and TRBJ2-2; TRBD2 matches 8 bases. The CDR3 has 17 amino acids. In germline, CDR1 is SGHRS, CDR2 YFSETQ. With 5 bases clipped from V and 2 bases from J, the junction kept 11 bases outside the gene matches. The DNA of the CDR3 is TGCGCCAGCAGGCTCCGGGGGGGGACACAAAACACCGGGGAGCTGTTTTTT. It is translated as CASRLRGGTQNTGELFF.

This clone was seen once. This sequence joins TRBV6-1 and TRBJ2-3; D possibly corresponds to TRBD1 (6 bases). The CDR3 extends over 12 amino acids. The V gene's germline CDR1 is MNHNS and CDR2 SASEGT. V dropped 8 bases and J dropped 4 bases, with 10 bases sitting between them. CDR3 sequence reads: CASGTGSDTQYF. CDR3 nucleotide sequence: TGTGCCAGCGGAACAGGGTCAGATACGCAGTATTTT.

This chain links TRBV7-6 with TRBJ2-7, with TRBD2 matching over 7 bases. J lost 0 bases, V lost 1 base, and 12 bases had no gene match. There are 18 residues in the CDR3. Looked up from germline, CDR1 is SGHVS and CDR2 is FNYEAQ. CDR3 in amino acids: CASSLEPPGTISSYEQYF. The CDR3 bases are TGTGCCAGCAGCTTAGAGCCTCCGGGGACTATTAGCTCCTACGAGCAGTACTTC.

The rearrangement links TRBV6-5 to TRBJ1-1, with D perhaps TRBD1 (5 bases). Trimming stripped 4 bases from V and 1 base from J, with 10 bases between. Germline-derived CDR1 and CDR2 are MNHEY and SVGAGI. There are 14 residues in the CDR3. This CDR3 is CASSLSGSNTEAFF. The CDR3 coding sequence is TGTGCCAGCAGTTTGTCAGGGTCGAACACTGAAGCTTTCTTT.

In its sample, this clone was seen a few times. The chain has TRBV5-8 and TRBJ2-1; TRBD2 aligns across 10 bases. The J segment lost 3 bases and the V segment lost 6 bases, leaving 6 bases of the junction unmatched. Germline CDR1 and CDR2: SGHTS and YDEGEE. The CDR3 runs to 15 residues. The CDR3 DNA sequence: TGTGCCAGCACCCCACTAGCGGGGAGCTACAATGAGCAGTTCTTC. It specifies CASTPLAGSYNEQFF. The whole variable domain, filled in from reference TRBV5-8 and TRBJ2-1, reads EAGVTQSPTHLIKTRGQQATLRCSPISGHTSVYWYQQALGLGLQFLLWYDEGEERNRGNFPPRFSGRQFPNYSSELNVNALELEDSALYLCASTPLAGSYNEQFFGPGTRLTVL.

CDR3 sequence reads: CASSQAPGTQYF. For the CDR3, the DNA is TGCGCCAGCAGCCAAGCCCCCGGGACCCAGTACTTC. The chain has TRBV4-1 and TRBJ2-5; no firm D call. Germline values: CDR1 MGHRA, CDR2 YSYEKL. This CDR3 is 12 amino acids long. The V end lost 1 base, the J end lost 7 bases, and 7 bases lay between the germline ends.

The chain joins TRBV18 to TRBJ1-1, with 7 bases fitting TRBD1. CDR1 is KGHSH and CDR2 is LQKENI in the germline V gene. V gave up 4 bases and J gave up 4 bases; unmatched junction bases: 12. This CDR3 region has 16 residues. The CDR3 nucleotides read TGTGCCAGCTCACTGGAGGGCGACAGGGCAGGCACTGAAGCTTTCTTT. It encodes CASSLEGDRAGTEAFF.

V is TRBV5-4 and J is TRBJ2-5; unclear D gene. The germline V and J ends were trimmed by 5 bases and 5 bases, with 13 bases remaining between them. The CDR3 contains 13 residues. CDR1 is SGHNT and CDR2 is YYREEE in the germline V gene (reference sequence). The DNA for the CDR3 is TGTGCCAGCAGAAGCCGGGTTGGGGAGACCCAGTACTTC. This codes for CASRSRVGETQYF.

The rearrangement joins TRBV7-9 to TRBJ2-5; no clear D gene. V was cut by 1 base and J by 2 bases, with 8 bases left in between. In germline, CDR1 is SEHNR, CDR2 FQNEAQ (reference sequence). The CDR3 runs 14 residues. The chain's CDR3 is CASSLGQAQETQYF. CDR3 sequence (DNA): TGTGCCAGCAGCTTAGGGCAGGCTCAAGAGACCCAGTACTTC. Filled out from reference TRBV7-9 and TRBJ2-5, the complete variable domain reads DTGVSQNPRHKITKRGQNVTFRCDPISEHNRLYWYRQTLGQGPEFLTYFQNEAQLEKSRLLSDRFSAERPKGSFSTLEIQRTEQGDSAMYLCASSLGQAQETQYFGPGTRLLVL.

The chain combines TRBV11-2 with TRBJ1-5, with 7 bases fitting TRBD1. Germline V lookup: CDR1 SGHAT, CDR2 FQNNGV. The J segment lost 10 bases and the V segment lost 4 bases, leaving 7 bases of the junction unmatched. The CDR3 length is 13 residues. Here the CDR3 DNA reads TGTGCCAGCAGCTATACCCGGGACAGTCCCCAGCATTTT. Protein sequence: CASSYTRDSPQHF.

The chain joins TRBV7-2 to TRBJ2-7; possible D gene TRBD2, 6 bases. CDR3 length: 15 amino acids. V dropped 0 bases and J dropped 2 bases, with 11 bases sitting between them. CDR1 SGHTA and CDR2 FQGNSA come from the germline V gene. The CDR3 protein is CASSLAGGGAYEQYF. The CDR3 DNA reads as TGTGCCAGCAGCTTAGCGGGTGGCGGGGCCTACGAGCAGTACTTC.

The chain is built from TRBV7-9 and TRBJ2-1; 7 nucleotides align to TRBD2. The CDR3 contains 17 residues. V dropped 2 bases and J dropped 6; count of bases not matched to a gene: 13. Germline V lookup: CDR1 SEHNR, CDR2 FQNEAQ (reference sequence). The DNA for the CDR3 is TGTGCCAGCAGCTTAAGGTTATTTGCGGGAGTGGGCAATGAGCAGTTCTTC. Protein product: CASSLRLFAGVGNEQFF.

The rearrangement joins TRBV4-1 to TRBJ2-6; D call uncertain. The V and J ends lost 2 bases and 0 bases respectively, with 5 bases between them. Germline values: CDR1 MGHRA, CDR2 YSYEKL. The CDR3 sequence is 15 residues long. The CDR3 region is CASSQSPSGANVLTF. CDR3 DNA sequence: TGCGCCAGCAGCCAAAGCCCCTCTGGGGCCAACGTCCTGACTTTC.

This chain joins TRBV6-6 and TRBJ1-1; no clear D. The ends were cut back, 7 bases at V and 4 bases at J, with 16 bases in the middle. The CDR3 totals 14 residues. CDR1 and CDR2 (germline): MNHNY, SVGAGI (reference sequence). CDR3 bases: TGTGCCAGCACTCCCCCGCGGTCGGGCACTGAAGCTTTCTTT. Its protein is CASTPPRSGTEAFF.

This clone was picked up a small number of times. This chain links TRBV5-1 with TRBJ2-3, with 7 nucleotides matching TRBD2. Germline CDR1 reads SGHRS; CDR2 reads YFSETQ. The CDR3 is 15 residues long. V lost 5 bases, J lost 0 bases, and 6 bases stayed unmatched. The CDR3 DNA is TGCGCCAGCAGGCCCCTAGCGGCTAGCACAGATACGCAGTATTTT. As protein: CASRPLAASTDTQYF.

J is TRBJ1-1 and V is TRBV30; the D is unclear. With 1 base removed from V and 5 bases from J, the gap between germline ends came to 8 bases. Germline V gene data show CDR1 as GTSNPN and CDR2 as SVGIG (reference sequence). The length of the CDR3 is 12 residues. The CDR3 DNA is TGTGCCTGGAGTGAATCTAAGACTGAAGCTTTCTTT. Its protein is CAWSESKTEAFF.

V gene TRBV19 combines with J gene TRBJ1-5; weak D call: TRBD1 (5 bases). Trimming pared 3 bases from V and 7 bases from J, leaving 16 bases between. The CDR3 consists of 15 residues. From germline, CDR1 is LNHDA and CDR2 SQIVND (reference sequence). CDR3 nucleotides: TGTGCCAGTAGTATCTCACAGGACGGAAAACAGCCCCAGCATTTT. It is translated as CASSISQDGKQPQHF.

The chain uses TRBV5-1 and TRBJ2-6; 8 nucleotides align to TRBD2. The junction had 3 bases not matched to a gene; V was cut back by 3 bases and J by 4 bases. CDR3 length equals 15 residues. The V gene's germline CDR1 is SGHRS and CDR2 YFSETQ. CDR3 amino acids: CASSSGGTGANVLTF. The CDR3 DNA follows: TGCGCCAGCAGCTCGGGGGGGACCGGGGCCAACGTCCTGACTTTC.

The chain combines TRBV25-1 with TRBJ2-5; 7 bases are a match to TRBD1. The closer fit of TRBJ2-7 to the DNA end suggests the J call may be wrong. In germline, CDR1 is MGHDK, CDR2 SYGVNS. The CDR3 consists of 16 residues. The CDR3 is CASSASKGTARYEQYF. CDR3 nucleotide sequence: TGTGCCAGCAGTGCCTCAAAAGGGACAGCGCGGTACGAGCAGTACTTC.

CDR3 bases: TGTGCCAGCAGCAAATCCCCCGGACAGGGGCGGAATGAGCAGTTCTTC. Encoded protein: CASSKSPGQGRNEQFF. V gene TRBV21-1 combines with J gene TRBJ2-1; the D call of TRBD1 is as the table states it, not checked on the DNA. TRBV21-1 has pseudogene status. CDR3 length equals 16 residues.